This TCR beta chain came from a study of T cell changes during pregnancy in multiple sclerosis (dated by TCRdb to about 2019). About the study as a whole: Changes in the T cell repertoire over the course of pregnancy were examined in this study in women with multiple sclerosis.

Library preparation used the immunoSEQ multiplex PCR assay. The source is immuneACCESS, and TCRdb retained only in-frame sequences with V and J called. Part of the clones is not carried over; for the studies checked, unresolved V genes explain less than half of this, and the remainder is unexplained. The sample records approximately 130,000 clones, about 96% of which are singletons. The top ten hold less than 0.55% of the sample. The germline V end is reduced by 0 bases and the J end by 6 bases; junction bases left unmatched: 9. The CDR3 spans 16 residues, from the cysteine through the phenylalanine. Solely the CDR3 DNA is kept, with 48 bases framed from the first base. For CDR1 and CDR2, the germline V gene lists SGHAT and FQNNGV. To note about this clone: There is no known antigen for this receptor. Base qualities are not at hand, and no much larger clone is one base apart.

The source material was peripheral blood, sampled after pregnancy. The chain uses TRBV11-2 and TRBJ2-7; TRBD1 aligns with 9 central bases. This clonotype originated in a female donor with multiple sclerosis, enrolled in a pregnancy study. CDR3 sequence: CASSLDPGQGLREQYF. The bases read TGTGCCAGCAGCTTAGATCCGGGACAGGGTTTGCGCGAGCAGTACTTC.